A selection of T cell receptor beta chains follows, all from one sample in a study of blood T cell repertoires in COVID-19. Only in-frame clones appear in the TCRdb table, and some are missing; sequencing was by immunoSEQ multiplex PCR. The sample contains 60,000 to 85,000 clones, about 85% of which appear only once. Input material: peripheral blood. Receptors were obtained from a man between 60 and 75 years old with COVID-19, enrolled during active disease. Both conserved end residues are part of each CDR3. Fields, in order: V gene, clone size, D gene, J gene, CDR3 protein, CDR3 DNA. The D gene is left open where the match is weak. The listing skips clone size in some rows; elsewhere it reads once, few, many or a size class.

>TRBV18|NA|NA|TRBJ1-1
CASSVPGGEDTEAFF
TGTGCCAGCTCAGTCCCGGGAGGGGAGGACACTGAAGCTTTCTTT
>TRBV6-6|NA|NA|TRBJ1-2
CASSPGLNYGYTF
TGTGCCAGCAGCCCTGGACTTAACTATGGCTACACCTTC
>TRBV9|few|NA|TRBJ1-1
CASSAKLQGEAFF
TGTGCCAGCAGCGCCAAATTGCAGGGTGAAGCTTTCTTT
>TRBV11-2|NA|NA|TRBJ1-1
CASRLGGNTEAFF
TGTGCCAGCAGGCTGGGGGGGAACACTGAAGCTTTCTTT
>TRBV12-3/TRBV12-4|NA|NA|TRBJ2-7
CASSLQGFHEQYF
TGTGCCAGCAGTTTACAGGGTTTCCACGAGCAGTACTTC
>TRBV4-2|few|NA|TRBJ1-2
CASSQDREGYGYTF
TGTGCCAGCAGCCAAGACCGGGAAGGCTATGGCTACACCTTC
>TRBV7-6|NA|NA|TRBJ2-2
CASSFGVPGLIGELFF
TGTGCCAGCAGCTTTGGAGTCCCTGGGTTGATCGGGGAGCTGTTTTTT
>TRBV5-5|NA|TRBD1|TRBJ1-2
CASSVDPTGADAYGYTF
TGTGCCAGCAGCGTAGACCCGACAGGGGCGGACGCCTATGGCTACACCTTC
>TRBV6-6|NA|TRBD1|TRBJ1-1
CASSPPGGWLTEAFF
TGTGCCAGCAGTCCTCCAGGGGGGTGGCTCACTGAAGCTTTCTTT
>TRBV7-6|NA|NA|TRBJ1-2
CASSLGLDTWDGYTF
TGTGCCAGCAGCTTAGGCCTGGACACCTGGGATGGCTACACCTTC
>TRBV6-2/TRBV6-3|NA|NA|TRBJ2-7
CASSYGPGTLTYEQYF
TGTGCCAGCAGTTACGGGCCCGGGACTCTAACCTACGAGCAGTACTTC
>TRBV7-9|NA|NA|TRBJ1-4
CASSYISATNEKLFF
TGTGCCAGCAGCTACATATCTGCAACTAATGAAAAACTGTTTTTT
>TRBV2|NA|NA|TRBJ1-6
CASSYGDNSPLHF
TGTGCCAGCAGTTACGGGGATAATTCACCCCTCCACTTT
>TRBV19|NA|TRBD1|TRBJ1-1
CASSYRGRRDEAFF
TGTGCCAGTAGCTACAGGGGGCGCCGTGATGAAGCTTTCTTT
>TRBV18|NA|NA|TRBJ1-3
CASSTGTGNTIYF
TGTGCCAGCTCTACAGGGACTGGAAACACCATATATTTT
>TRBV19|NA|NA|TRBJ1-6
CASQRARDRAYNSPLHF
TGTGCCAGTCAACGAGCGAGAGACCGCGCCTATAATTCACCCCTCCACTTT
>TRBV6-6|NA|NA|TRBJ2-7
CASSYSEPPVYEQYF
TGTGCCAGCAGTTACTCGGAGCCCCCTGTCTACGAGCAGTACTTC
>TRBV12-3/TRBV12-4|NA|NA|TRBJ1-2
CASSFSVDYGYTF
TGTGCCAGCAGTTTTTCTGTTGACTATGGCTACACCTTC
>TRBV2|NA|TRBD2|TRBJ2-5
CASRAGVQETQYF
TGTGCCAGCCGCGCGGGAGTCCAAGAGACCCAGTACTTC
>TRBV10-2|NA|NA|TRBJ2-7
CASTPGDSSYEQYF
TGCGCCAGCACCCCAGGGGATAGCTCCTACGAGCAGTACTTC
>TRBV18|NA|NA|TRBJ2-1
CASSPEIFEQFF
TGTGCCAGCTCACCGGAGATATTTGAGCAGTTCTTC
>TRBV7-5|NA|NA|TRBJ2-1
CVRRGLAGGVRECNEQFF
TGTGTCAGACGGGGGCTAGCGGGAGGGGTGAGAGAATGCAATGAGCAGTTCTTC
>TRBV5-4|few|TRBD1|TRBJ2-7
CASSLDRGEQYF
TGTGCCAGCAGCTTGGACAGGGGCGAGCAGTACTTC
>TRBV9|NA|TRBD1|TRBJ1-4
CASSPGQGNEKLFF
TGTGCCAGCAGCCCCGGACAGGGTAATGAAAAACTGTTTTTT
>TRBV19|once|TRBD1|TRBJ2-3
CASRRDRGDTDTQYF
TGTGCCAGTAGAAGGGACAGGGGAGACACAGATACGCAGTATTTT
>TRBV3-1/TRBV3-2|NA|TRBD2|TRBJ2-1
CASSQAGTSGVNEQFF
TGTGCCAGCAGCCAGGCCGGGACTAGCGGGGTCAATGAGCAGTTCTTC
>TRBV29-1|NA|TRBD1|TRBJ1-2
CSVAGQGPGYTF
TGCAGCGTTGCCGGACAGGGCCCTGGCTACACCTTC
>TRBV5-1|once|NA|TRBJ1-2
CASSLDRPYGYTF
TGCGCCAGCAGCTTGGACAGGCCATATGGCTACACCTTC
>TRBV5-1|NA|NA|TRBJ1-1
CASSYEMNTEAFF
TGCGCCAGCAGCTACGAGATGAACACTGAAGCTTTCTTT
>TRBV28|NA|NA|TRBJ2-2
CASSGGADPNTGELFF
TGTGCCAGCAGCGGAGGGGCGGACCCGAACACCGGGGAGCTGTTTTTT
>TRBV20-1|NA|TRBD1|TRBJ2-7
CSASPTGNPYEQYF
TGCAGTGCTAGTCCGACAGGGAATCCCTACGAGCAGTACTTC
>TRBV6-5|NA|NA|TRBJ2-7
CASIRLGYEQYF
TGTGCCAGCATCAGACTAGGGTACGAGCAGTACTTC
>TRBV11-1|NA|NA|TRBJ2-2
CASSLFGAGPGELFF
TGTGCCAGCAGCTTGTTTGGAGCGGGCCCCGGGGAGCTGTTTTTT
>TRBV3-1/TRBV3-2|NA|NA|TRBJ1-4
CASSQDPGVGDEKLFF
TGTGCCAGCAGCCAAGATCCCGGGGTCGGCGATGAAAAACTGTTTTTT
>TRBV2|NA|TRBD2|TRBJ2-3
CASSVPAGGADTQYF
TGTGCCAGCAGTGTGCCAGCGGGGGGAGCAGATACGCAGTATTTT
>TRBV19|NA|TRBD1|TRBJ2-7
CASSPGQAIYEQYF
TGTGCCAGTAGTCCGGGACAGGCCATCTACGAGCAGTACTTC
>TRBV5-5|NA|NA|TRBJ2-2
CASSLLTSTGELFF
TGTGCCAGCAGCTTGTTGACAAGCACCGGGGAGCTGTTTTTT
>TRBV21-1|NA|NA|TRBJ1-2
CASIPWDSYGYTF
TGTGCCAGCATCCCCTGGGACAGCTATGGCTACACCTTC
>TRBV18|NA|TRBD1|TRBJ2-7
CASSPRTGGHYEQYF
TGTGCCAGCTCACCACGGACAGGGGGGCACTACGAGCAGTACTTC
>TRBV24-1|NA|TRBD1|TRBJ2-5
CATSDGTGAAETQYF
TGTGCCACCAGTGACGGGACAGGGGCGGCAGAGACCCAGTACTTC
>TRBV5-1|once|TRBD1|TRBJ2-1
CASYTGVYNEQFF
TGCGCCAGCTATACAGGGGTTTACAATGAGCAGTTCTTC
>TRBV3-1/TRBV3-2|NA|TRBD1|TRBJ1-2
CASSLDRGAYGYTF
TGTGCCAGCAGCCTCGACAGGGGCGCCTATGGCTACACCTTC
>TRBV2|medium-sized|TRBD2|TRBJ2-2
CASSVGGTNTGELFF
TGTGCCAGCAGTGTCGGGGGGACGAACACCGGGGAGCTGTTTTTT
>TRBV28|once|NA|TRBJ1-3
CASSGSGEESGNTIYF
TGTGCCAGCAGCGGTTCCGGGGAAGAGTCTGGAAACACCATATATTTT
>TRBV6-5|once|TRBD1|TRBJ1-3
CASSYMDRAGNTIYF
TGTGCCAGCAGTTATATGGACAGGGCTGGAAACACCATATATTTT
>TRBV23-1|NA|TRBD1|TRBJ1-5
CASSQSNGQGDPPQHF
TGCGCCAGCAGTCAATCGAACGGACAGGGAGATCCGCCCCAGCATTTT
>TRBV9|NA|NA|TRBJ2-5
CASSVAGSGRGETQYF
TGTGCCAGCAGCGTAGCTGGGTCCGGTCGGGGAGAGACCCAGTACTTC
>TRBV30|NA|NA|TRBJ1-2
CAWSSVEGIAANYGYTF
TGTGCCTGGAGCTCCGTGGAGGGGATCGCGGCTAACTATGGCTACACCTTC
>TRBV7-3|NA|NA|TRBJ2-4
CASSSDPGDGIQYF
TGTGCCAGCAGCTCCGATCCAGGGGACGGCATTCAGTACTTC
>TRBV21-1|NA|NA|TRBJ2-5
CASSKAPKREGSFQETQYF
TGTGCCAGCAGCAAAGCCCCAAAGCGGGAGGGCTCGTTCCAAGAGACCCAGTACTTC
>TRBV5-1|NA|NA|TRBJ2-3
CASSPRILAASTDTQYF
TGCGCCAGCAGCCCCCGAATACTAGCTGCTAGCACAGATACGCAGTATTTT
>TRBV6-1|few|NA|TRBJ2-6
CASSENSSGANVLTF
TGTGCCAGCAGTGAAAACAGCTCTGGGGCCAACGTCCTGACTTTC
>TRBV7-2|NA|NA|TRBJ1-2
CASSLGSFPGTDYGYTF
TGTGCCAGCAGCTTAGGAAGCTTTCCAGGGACTGACTATGGCTACACCTTC